This T cell receptor (beta chain) was captured by sequencing in a study of shared clonotypes between healthy human individuals. Germline V gene lookup returns CDR1 SGHDT and CDR2 YYEEEE. The V and J ends lost 0 bases and 1 base respectively, with 4 bases between them. The CDR3 length is 13 residues. The donors were all Caucasian adults (living in Nashville, Tennessee). Details on this clone: This sample includes further DNA sequences coding for the same CDR3.

Some clones are missing from TCRdb's copy, which holds only in-frame ones; the method was immunoSEQ multiplex PCR. The sample consists of about 700,000 clones, around 74% of them appearing once. The chain carries TRBV5-6 and TRBJ1-1; D not resolved. This clonotype originated in a woman in her twenties or thirties in good health. Specimen: memory CD4+ T cells sorted from blood. Documented subset: CD45RA-negative fraction. This chain's CDR3 is CASSLGGNTEAFF. CDR3 DNA sequence: TGTGCCAGCAGCTTGGGAGGGAACACTGAAGCTTTCTTT. Full variable domain (rest looked up from reference TRBV5-6 and TRBJ1-1): DAGVTQSPTHLIKTRGQQVTLRCSPKSGHDTVSWYQQALGQGPQFIFQYYEEEERQRGNFPDRFSGHQFPNYSSELNVNALLLGDSALYLCASSLGGNTEAFFGQGTRLTVV.